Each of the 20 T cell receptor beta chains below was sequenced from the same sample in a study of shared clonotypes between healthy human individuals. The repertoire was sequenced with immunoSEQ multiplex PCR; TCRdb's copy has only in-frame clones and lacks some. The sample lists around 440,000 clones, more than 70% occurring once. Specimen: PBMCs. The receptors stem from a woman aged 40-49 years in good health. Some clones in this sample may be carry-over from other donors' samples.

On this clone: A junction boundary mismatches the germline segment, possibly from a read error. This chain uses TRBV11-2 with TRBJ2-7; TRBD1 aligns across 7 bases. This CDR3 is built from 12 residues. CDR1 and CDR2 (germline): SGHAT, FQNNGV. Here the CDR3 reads CASSPGPGTVNF. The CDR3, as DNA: TGTGCCAGCAGCCCCGGGCCCGGGACAGTGAATTTC. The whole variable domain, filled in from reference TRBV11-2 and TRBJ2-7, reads EAGVAQSPRYKIIEKRQSVAFWCNPISGHATLYWYQQILGQGPKLLIQFQNNGVVDDSQLPKDRFSAERLKGVDSTLKIQPAKLEDSAVYLCASSPGPGTVNFGPGTRLTVT.

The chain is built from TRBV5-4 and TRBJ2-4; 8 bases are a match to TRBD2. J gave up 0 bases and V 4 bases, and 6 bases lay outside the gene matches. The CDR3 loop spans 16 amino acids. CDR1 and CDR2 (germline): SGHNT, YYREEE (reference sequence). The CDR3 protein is CASSLSLAGAKNIQYF. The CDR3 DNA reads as TGTGCCAGCAGCCTAAGTCTAGCGGGAGCCAAAAACATTCAGTACTTC.

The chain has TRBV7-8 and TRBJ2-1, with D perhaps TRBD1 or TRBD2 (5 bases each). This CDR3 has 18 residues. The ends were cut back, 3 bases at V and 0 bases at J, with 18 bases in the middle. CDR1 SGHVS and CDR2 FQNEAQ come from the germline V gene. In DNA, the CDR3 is TGTGCCAGCAGCTTCGGAACATATCGGGGCAACTCCTACAATGAGCAGTTCTTC. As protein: CASSFGTYRGNSYNEQFF.

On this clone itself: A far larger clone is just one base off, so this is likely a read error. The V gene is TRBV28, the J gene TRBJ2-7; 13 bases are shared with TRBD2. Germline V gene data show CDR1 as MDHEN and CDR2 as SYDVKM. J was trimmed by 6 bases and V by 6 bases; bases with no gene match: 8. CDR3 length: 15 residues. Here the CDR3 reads CASRYTSGGALEQYF. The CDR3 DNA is TGTGCCAGCAGATACACTAGCGGGGGGGCCCTCGAGCAGTACTTC.

DNA for the CDR3: TGCGCCAGCAGCCAAGATGCGGGTCGCAACGAGCAGTACTTC. Translating gives CASSQDAGRNEQYF. This chain uses TRBV4-1 with TRBJ2-7; perhaps TRBD2 as D (5 bases). V was pared by 0 bases and J by 5 bases, with 11 bases between. The CDR3 covers 14 residues. The germline gives CDR1 MGHRA, CDR2 YSYEKL.

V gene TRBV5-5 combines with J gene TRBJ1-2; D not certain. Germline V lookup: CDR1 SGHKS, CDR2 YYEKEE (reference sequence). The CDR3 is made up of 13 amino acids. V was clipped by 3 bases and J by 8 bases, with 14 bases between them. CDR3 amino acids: CASSSSQVSGYTF. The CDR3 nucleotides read TGTGCCAGCAGCTCGAGCCAGGTATCCGGCTACACCTTC.

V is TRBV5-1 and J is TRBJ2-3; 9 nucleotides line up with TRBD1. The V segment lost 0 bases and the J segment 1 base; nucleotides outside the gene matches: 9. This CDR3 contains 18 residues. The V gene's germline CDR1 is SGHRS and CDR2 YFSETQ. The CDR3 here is CASSLEGQGYGGTDTQYF. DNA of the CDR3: TGCGCCAGCAGCTTGGAGGGACAGGGTTATGGCGGCACAGATACGCAGTATTTT. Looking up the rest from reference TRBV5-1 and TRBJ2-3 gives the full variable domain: KAGVTQTPRYLIKTRGQQVTLSCSPISGHRSVSWYQQTPGQGLQFLFEYFSETQRNKGNFPGRFSGRQFSNSRSEMNVSTLELGDSALYLCASSLEGQGYGGTDTQYFGPGTRLTVL.

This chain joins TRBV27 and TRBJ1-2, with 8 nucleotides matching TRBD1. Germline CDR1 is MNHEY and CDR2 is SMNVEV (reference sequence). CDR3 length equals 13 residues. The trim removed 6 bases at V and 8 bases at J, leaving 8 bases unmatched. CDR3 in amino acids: CASRATGGGGYTF. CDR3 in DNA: TGTGCCAGCAGAGCAACAGGGGGTGGAGGCTACACCTTC.

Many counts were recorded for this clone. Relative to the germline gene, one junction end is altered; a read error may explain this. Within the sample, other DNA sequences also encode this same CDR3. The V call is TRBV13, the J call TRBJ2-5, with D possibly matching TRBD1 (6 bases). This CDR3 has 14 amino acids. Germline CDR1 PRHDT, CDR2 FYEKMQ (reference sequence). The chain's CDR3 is CASSVGYATGTQYF. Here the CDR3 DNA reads TGTGCCAGCAGCGTAGGCTACGCGACAGGGACCCAGTACTTC.

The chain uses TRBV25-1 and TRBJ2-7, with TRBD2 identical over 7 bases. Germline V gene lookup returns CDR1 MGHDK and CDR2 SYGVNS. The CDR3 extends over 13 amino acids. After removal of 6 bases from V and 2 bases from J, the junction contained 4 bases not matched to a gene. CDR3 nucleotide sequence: TGTGCCAGCAGAGGAAGCGGGACCTACGAGCAGTACTTC. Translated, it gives CASRGSGTYEQYF.

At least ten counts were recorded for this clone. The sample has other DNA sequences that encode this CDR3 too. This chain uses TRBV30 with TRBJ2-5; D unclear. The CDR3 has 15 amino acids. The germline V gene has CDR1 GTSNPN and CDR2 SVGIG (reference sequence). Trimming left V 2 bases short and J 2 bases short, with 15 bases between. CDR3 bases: TGTGCCTGGAGTCAATTAGTGGGGTATCAAGAGACCCAGTACTTC. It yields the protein CAWSQLVGYQETQYF.

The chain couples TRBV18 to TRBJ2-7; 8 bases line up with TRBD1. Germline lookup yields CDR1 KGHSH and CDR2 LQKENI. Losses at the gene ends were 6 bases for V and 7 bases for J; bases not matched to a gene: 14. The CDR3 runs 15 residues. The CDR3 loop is CASSPGQVSAREQYF. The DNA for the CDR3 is TGTGCCAGCTCCCCGGGACAGGTCTCCGCGAGGGAGCAGTACTTC.

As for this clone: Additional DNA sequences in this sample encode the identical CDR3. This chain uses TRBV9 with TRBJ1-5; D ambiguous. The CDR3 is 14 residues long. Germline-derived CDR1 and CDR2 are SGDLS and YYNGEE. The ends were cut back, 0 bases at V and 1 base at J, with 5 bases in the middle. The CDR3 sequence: CASSVGGSNQPQHF. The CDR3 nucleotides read TGTGCCAGCAGCGTAGGAGGAAGCAATCAGCCCCAGCATTTT.

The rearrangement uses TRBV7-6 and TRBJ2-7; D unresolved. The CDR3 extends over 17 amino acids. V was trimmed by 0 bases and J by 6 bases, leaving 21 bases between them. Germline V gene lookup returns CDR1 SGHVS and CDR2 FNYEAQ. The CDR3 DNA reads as TGTGCCAGCAGCTTAGCGTCGGCAGGCTCTTACTATGGCGAGCAGTACTTC. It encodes CASSLASAGSYYGEQYF. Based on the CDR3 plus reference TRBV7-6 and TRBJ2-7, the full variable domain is GAGVSQSPRYKVTKRGQDVALRCDPISGHVSLYWYRQALGQGPEFLTYFNYEAQQDKSGLPNDRFSAERPEGSISTLTIQRTEQRDSAMYRCASSLASAGSYYGEQYFGPGTRLTVT.

CDR3 in amino acids: CSVGAFNADTQYF. The CDR3 DNA follows: TGCAGCGTTGGGGCTTTCAACGCAGATACGCAGTATTTT. The chain uses TRBV29-1 and TRBJ2-3; no clear D. The CDR3 covers 13 residues. V was shortened by 4 bases and J by 4 bases, with 12 bases between the two germline ends. Germline CDR1 is SQVTM and CDR2 is ANQGSEA.

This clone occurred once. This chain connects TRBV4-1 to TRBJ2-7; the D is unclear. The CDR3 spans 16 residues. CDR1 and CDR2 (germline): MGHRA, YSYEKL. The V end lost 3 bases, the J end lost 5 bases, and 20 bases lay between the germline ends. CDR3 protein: CASSQEGSFPSNEQYF. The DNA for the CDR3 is TGCGCCAGCAGCCAGGAAGGCAGTTTCCCGTCCAACGAGCAGTACTTC.

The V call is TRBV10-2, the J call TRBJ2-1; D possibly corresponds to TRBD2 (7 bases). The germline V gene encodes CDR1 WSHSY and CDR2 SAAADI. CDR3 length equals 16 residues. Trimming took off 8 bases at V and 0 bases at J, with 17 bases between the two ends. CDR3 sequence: CASGGATVGSYNEQFF. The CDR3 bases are TGCGCCAGCGGGGGGGCGACGGTCGGCTCCTACAATGAGCAGTTCTTC.

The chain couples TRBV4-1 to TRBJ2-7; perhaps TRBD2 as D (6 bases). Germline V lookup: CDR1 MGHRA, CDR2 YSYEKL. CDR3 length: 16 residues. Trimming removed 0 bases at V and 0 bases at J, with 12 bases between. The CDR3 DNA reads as TGCGCCAGCAGCCAAGACGGGCAGCGGGCCTCCTACGAGCAGTACTTC. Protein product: CASSQDGQRASYEQYF.

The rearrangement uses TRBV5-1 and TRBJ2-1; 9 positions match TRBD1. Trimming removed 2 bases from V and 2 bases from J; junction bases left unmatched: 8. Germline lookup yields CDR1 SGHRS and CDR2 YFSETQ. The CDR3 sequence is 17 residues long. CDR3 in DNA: TGCGCCAGCAGCTTTGTAGGGGGACAGGGACCCTACAATGAGCAGTTCTTC. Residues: CASSFVGGQGPYNEQFF.

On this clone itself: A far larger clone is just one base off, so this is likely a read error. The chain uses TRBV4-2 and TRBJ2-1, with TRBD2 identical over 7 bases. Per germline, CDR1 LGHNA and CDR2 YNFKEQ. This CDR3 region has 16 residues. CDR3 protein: CASSQEFSGSYDEQFF. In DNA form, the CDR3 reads TGTGCCAGCAGCCAAGAGTTTAGCGGGTCCTACGATGAGCAGTTCTTC.